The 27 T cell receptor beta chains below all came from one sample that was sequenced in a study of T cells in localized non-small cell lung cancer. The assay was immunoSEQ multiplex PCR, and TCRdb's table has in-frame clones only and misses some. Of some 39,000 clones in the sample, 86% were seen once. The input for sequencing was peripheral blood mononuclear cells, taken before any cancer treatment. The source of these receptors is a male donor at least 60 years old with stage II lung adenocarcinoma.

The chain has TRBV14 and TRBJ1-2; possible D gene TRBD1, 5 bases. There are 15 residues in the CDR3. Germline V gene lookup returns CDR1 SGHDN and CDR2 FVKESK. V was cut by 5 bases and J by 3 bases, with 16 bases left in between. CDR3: CASSFGALRDYGYTF. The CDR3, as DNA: TGTGCCAGCAGCTTCGGGGCCCTCCGCGACTATGGCTACACCTTC.

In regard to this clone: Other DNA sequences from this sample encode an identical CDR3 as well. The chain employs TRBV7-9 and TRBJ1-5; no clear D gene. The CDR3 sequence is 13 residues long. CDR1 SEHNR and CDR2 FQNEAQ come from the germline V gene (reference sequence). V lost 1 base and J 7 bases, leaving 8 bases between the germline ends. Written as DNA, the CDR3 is TGTGCCAGCAGCTTAGATGAAGGACAGCCCCAGCATTTT. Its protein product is CASSLDEGQPQHF.

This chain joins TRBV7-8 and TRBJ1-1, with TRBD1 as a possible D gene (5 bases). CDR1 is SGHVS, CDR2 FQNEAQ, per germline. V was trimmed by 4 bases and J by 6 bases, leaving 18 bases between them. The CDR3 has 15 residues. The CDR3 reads CASSSTTVYSAEAFF. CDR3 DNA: TGTGCCAGCAGCTCAACGACAGTTTATTCGGCTGAAGCTTTCTTT. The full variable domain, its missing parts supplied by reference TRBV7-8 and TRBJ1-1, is GAGVSQSPRYKVAKRGQDVALRCDPISGHVSLFWYQQALGQGPEFLTYFQNEAQLDKSGLPSDRFFAERPEGSVSTLKIQRTQQEDSAVYLCASSSTTVYSAEAFFGQGTRLTVV.

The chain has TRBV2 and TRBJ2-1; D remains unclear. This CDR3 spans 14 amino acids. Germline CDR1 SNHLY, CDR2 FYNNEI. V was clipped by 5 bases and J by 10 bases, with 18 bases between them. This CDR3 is CASSSQSALREQFF. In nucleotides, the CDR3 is TGTGCCAGCAGTTCCCAAAGCGCGCTCAGGGAGCAGTTCTTC.

CDR3: CASSQDPVKGYGYTF. CDR3 bases: TGCGCCAGCAGCCAAGACCCCGTCAAGGGCTATGGCTACACCTTC. The chain recombines TRBV4-3 with TRBJ1-2; no definite D call. Deletions cut 0 bases from V and 4 bases from J, with 12 bases between. The CDR3 sequence is 15 residues long. Germline values: CDR1 LGHNA, CDR2 YSLEER.

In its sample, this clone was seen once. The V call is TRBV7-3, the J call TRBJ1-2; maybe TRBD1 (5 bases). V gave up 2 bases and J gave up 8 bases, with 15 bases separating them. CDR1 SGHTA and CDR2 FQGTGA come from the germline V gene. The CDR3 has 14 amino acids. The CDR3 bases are TGTGCCAGCAGCTTAGGAGGGGTCCCAGGGGGCTACACCTTC. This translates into CASSLGGVPGGYTF.

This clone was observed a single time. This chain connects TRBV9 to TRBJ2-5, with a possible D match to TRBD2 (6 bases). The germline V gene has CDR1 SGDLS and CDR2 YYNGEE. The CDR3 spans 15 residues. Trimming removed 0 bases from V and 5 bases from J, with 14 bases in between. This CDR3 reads CASSVVGGIVETQYF. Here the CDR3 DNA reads TGTGCCAGCAGCGTAGTTGGGGGGATAGTGGAGACCCAGTACTTC.

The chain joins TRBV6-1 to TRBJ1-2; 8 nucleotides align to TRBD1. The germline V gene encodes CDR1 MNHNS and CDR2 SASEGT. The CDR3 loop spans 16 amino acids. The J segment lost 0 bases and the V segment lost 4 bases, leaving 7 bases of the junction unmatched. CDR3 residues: CASSARTGLTNYGYTF. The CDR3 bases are TGTGCCAGCAGTGCCCGGACAGGGCTTACTAACTATGGCTACACCTTC.

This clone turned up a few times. DNA for the CDR3: TGCGCCAGCAGTTCTCTAGCGGAGGGGGCCGGGCAGTACTTC. This translates into CASSSLAEGAGQYF. The genes are TRBV5-1 and TRBJ2-7, with D perhaps given as TRBD1 or TRBD2 (7 bases each). Trimming shortened V by 5 bases and J by 9 bases, and 21 bases separated the two germline ends. The CDR3 is 14 amino acids. CDR1 is SGHRS and CDR2 is YFSETQ in the germline V gene.

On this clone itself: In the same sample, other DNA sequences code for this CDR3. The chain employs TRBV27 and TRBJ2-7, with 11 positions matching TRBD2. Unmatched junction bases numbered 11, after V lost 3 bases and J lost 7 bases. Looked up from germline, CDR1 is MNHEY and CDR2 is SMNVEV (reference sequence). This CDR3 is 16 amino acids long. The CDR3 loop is CASSLISGRALGEQYF. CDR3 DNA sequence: TGTGCCAGCAGTTTGATTAGCGGGAGGGCCCTTGGGGAGCAGTACTTC.

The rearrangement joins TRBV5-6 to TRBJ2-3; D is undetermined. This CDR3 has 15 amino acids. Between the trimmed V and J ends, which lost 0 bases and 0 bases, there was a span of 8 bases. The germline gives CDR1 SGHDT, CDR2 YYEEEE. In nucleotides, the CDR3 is TGTGCCAGCAGCTTGGACACCACTAGCACAGATACGCAGTATTTT. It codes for CASSLDTTSTDTQYF.

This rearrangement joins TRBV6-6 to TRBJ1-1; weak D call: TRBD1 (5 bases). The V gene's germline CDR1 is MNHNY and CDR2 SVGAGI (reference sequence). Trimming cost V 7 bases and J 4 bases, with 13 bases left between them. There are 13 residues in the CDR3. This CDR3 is CASTRDSGTEAFF. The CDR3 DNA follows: TGTGCCAGCACCCGGGACTCGGGCACTGAAGCTTTCTTT.

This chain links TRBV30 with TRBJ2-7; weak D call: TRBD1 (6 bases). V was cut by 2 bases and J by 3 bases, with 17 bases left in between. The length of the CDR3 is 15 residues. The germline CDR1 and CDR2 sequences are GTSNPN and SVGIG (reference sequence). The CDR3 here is CAWSPGTLSLYEQYF. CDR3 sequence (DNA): TGTGCCTGGAGTCCCGGGACACTGAGCCTCTACGAGCAGTACTTC.

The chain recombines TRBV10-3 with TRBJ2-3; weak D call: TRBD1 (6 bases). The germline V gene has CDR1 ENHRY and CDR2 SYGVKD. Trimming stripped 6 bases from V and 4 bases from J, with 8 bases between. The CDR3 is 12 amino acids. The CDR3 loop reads CAISGQSDTQYF. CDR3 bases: TGTGCCATCAGCGGACAGTCAGATACGCAGTATTTT.

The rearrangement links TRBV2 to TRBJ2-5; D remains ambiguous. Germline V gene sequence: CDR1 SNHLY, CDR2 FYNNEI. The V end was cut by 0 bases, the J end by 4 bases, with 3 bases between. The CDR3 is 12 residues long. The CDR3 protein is CASSEARETQYF. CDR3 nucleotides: TGTGCCAGCAGTGAAGCAAGAGAGACCCAGTACTTC.

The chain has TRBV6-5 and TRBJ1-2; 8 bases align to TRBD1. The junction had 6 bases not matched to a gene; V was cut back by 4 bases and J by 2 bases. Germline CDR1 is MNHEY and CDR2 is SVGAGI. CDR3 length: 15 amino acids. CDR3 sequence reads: CASSFDRGGNYGYTF. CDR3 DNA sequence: TGTGCCAGCAGTTTTGACAGGGGTGGAAACTATGGCTACACCTTC.

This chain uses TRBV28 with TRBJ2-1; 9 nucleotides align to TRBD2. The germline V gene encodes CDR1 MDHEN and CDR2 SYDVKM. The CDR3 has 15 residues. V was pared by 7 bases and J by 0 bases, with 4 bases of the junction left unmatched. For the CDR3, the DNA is TGTGCCAGCATTATTAGCGGGAGCTCCTACAATGAGCAGTTCTTC. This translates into CASIISGSSYNEQFF.

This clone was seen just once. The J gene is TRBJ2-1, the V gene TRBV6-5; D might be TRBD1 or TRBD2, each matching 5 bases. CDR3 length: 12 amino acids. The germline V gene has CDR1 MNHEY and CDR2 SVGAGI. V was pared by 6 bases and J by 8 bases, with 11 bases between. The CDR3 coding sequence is TGTGCCAGCAGCCAAGGGACGTATGAGCAGTTCTTC. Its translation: CASSQGTYEQFF.

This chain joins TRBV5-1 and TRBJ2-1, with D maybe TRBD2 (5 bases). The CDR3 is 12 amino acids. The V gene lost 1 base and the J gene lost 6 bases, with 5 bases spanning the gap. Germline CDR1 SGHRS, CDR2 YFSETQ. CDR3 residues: CASSLTSNEQFF. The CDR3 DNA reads TGCGCCAGCAGCTTGACTAGCAATGAGCAGTTCTTC.

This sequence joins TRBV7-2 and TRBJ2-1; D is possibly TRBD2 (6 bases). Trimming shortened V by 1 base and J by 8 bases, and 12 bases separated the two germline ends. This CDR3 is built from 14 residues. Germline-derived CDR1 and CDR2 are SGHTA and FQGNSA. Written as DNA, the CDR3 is TGTGCCAGCAGCTTAGTCGGGACTGGCTATGAGCAGTTCTTC. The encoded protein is CASSLVGTGYEQFF.

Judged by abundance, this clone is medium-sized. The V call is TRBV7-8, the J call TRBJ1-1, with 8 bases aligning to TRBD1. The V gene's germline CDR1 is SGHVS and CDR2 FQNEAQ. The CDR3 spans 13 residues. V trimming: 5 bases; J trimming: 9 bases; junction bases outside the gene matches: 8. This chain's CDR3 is CASSPDRQGKAFF. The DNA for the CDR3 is TGTGCCAGCAGCCCTGATAGACAGGGGAAAGCTTTCTTT.

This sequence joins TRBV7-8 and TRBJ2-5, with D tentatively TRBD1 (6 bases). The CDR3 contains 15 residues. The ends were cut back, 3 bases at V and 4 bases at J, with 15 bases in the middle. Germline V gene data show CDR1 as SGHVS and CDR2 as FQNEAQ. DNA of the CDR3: TGTGCCAGCAGCTTGACTGGACAGCAACGAGAGACCCAGTACTTC. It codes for CASSLTGQQRETQYF.

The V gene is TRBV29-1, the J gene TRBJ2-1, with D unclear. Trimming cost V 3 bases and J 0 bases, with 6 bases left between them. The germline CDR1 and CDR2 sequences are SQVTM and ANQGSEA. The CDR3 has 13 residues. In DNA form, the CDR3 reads TGCAGCGTTGAGACAAGCTCCTACAATGAGCAGTTCTTC. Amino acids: CSVETSSYNEQFF.

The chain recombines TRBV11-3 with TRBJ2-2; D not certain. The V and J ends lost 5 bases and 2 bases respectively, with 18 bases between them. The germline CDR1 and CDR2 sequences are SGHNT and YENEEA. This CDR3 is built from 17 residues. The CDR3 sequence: CASSPKKKDPNTGELFF. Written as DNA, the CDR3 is TGTGCCAGCAGCCCGAAGAAGAAGGACCCTAACACCGGGGAGCTGTTTTTT. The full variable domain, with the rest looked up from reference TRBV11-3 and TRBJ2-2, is EAGVVQSPRYKIIEKKQPVAFWCNPISGHNTLYWYLQNLGQGPELLIRYENEEAVDDSQLPKDRFSAERLKGVDSTLKIQPAELGDSAVYLCASSPKKKDPNTGELFFGEGSRLTVL.

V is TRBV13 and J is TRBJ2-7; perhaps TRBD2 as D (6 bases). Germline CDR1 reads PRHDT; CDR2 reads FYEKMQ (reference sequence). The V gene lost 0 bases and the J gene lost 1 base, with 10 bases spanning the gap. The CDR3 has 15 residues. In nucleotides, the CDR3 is TGTGCCAGCAGCTTAGGCGGGAGTGAGTCCTACGAGCAGTACTTC. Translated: CASSLGGSESYEQYF.

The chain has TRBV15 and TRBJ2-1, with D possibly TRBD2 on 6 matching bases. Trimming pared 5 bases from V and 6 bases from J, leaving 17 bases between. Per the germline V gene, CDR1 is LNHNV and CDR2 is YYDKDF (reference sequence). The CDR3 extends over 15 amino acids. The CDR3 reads CATSPPRLARNEQFF. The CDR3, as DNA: TGTGCCACCAGCCCCCCCAGGCTAGCGCGCAATGAGCAGTTCTTC.

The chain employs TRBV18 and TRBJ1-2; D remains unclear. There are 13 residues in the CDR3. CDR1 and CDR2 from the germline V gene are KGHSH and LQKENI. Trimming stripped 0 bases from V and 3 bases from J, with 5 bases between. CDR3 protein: CASSPPSDYGYTF. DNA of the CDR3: TGTGCCAGCTCACCACCTTCAGACTATGGCTACACCTTC.